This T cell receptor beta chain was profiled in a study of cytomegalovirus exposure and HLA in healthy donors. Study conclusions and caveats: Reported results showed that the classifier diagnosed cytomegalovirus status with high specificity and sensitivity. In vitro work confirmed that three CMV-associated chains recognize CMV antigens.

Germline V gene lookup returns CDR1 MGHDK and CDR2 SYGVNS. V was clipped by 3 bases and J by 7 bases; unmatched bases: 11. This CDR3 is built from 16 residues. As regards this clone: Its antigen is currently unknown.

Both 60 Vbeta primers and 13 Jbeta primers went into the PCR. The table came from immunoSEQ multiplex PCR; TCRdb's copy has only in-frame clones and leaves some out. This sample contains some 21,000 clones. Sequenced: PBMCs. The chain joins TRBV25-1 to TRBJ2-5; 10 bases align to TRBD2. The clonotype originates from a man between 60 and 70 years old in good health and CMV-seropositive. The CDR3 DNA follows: TGTGCCAGCAGTGAGAGACGGACTAGCGGCACTGGGACCCAGTACTTC. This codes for CASSERRTSGTGTQYF.